This record concerns one TCR beta chain sequence. What antigen it recognizes has not been identified. Qualities for individual bases were not recorded, and no much larger clone is one base off. Library prep was done by the immunoSEQ multiplex PCR assay. T cell repertoires were profiled by deep sequencing of rearranged TCR beta loci, alongside multiparametric flow cytometry. The immuneACCESS repertoire file appears here via TCRdb, limited to in-frame rearrangements. These files lack a portion of the clones; in checked studies, under half of the deficit traces to unresolved V genes, and the cause of the others is not known. The sample yields 25,000 to 30,000 clones; 85% were counted once. The biggest ten clones account for over 4% of the sample. The data belong to a study of lymphopenia after photon versus proton radiotherapy (dated by TCRdb to 2018 to 2020). Concerning the study at large: The immunological effects of photon versus proton radiation therapy were compared in patients with gastrointestinal tumors who developed high-grade lymphopenia. The study aimed to characterize how the two radiation modalities differ in their impact on the immune system. The cohort comprised 20 patients with gastrointestinal tumors who received either photon or proton therapy and then developed lymphopenia. Findings and caveats that apply to the study as a whole: Proton-treated patients stayed relatively stable during treatment, while photon-treated patients lost naive T cells and TCR diversity and gained effector/memory populations. After the lymphocyte count nadir, repertoires from photon-treated patients showed oligoclonal expansion, particularly of CD8+ Temra cells, and this expansion drove the decline in diversity. Across the cohort, a larger post-nadir drop in TCR diversity was inversely correlated with overall survival time among patients who died. The survival association was assessed only in patients who died, and the authors presented better survival with proton therapy as a possibility rather than a demonstrated result.

There are 14 amino acids in the CDR3, from cysteine to phenylalanine inclusive. CDR3 DNA is the only sequence kept; it has 42 bases, read in frame from the first base. V is cut by 4 bases and J by 2 bases, and the space between the germline ends is 9 bases. CDR1 and CDR2 (SGHTA, FQGNSA) derive from the germline V gene. This TCR came from a man aged 30 to 45 with gastric cancer. Sequencing used peripheral blood, obtained from a patient treated with photon-based radiotherapy. Here the chain combines TRBV7-2 and TRBJ2-1; the D gene is unclear. The DNA sequence is as follows: TGTGCCAGCAGCTCTCCTGGGGCCTACAATGAGCAGTTCTTC. Translated, this gives CASSSPGAYNEQFF.